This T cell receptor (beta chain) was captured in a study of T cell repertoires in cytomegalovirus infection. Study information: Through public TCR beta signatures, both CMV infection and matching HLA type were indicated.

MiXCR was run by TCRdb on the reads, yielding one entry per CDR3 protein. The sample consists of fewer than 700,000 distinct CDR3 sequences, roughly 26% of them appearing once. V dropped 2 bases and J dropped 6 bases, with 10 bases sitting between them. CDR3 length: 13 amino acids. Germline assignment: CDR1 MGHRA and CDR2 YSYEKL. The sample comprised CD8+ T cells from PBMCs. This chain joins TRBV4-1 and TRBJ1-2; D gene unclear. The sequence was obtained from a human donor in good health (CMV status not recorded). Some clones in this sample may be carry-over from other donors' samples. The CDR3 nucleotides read TGCGCCAGCAGCCAAAAGATTTCCGATGGCTACACCTTC. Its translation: CASSQKISDGYTF.